Included here is one T cell receptor (beta chain) sequence, with context. Germline is not matched at one junction end, which may reflect a read error. TCRdb's table, derived via immunoSEQ multiplex PCR, lists solely in-frame clones and lacks some. This table holds around 41,000 clones, about 67% found once. This sample was taken from a study of radiotherapy plus CTLA-4 blockade in lung cancer. Study at large: Patients showed objective responses in approximately 17% of cases and disease control in approximately 28%.

From germline, CDR1 is SSHAT and CDR2 FNYEAQ (reference sequence). This CDR3 spans 15 amino acids. The sequence derives from a human donor with non-small cell lung cancer who had a partial response to radiotherapy plus ipilimumab. Material: peripheral blood, obtained from a patient treated with radiotherapy plus ipilimumab. J is TRBJ2-2 and V is TRBV7-7, with 9 bases matching TRBD1. CDR3 amino acids: CASSPRQGGTGELFF. CDR3 nucleotides: TGTGCTAGCAGCCCTCGACAGGGGGGCACCGGGGAGCTGTTTTTT.